These 27 T cell receptor beta chains originate from one sample sequenced in a study of cytomegalovirus exposure and HLA in healthy donors. This PCR relied on a set of 60 Vbeta primers and 13 Jbeta primers. Measured with immunoSEQ multiplex PCR; TCRdb has only the in-frame clones, and not every one. The data hold more than 100,000 clones, with 76% observed a single time. Sequencing was done on a sample of PBMCs. All receptors derive from a female donor in good health and CMV-seropositive.

The V and J genes are TRBV18 and TRBJ2-7; 8 nucleotides line up with TRBD1. The CDR3 spans 14 residues. Germline V gene lookup returns CDR1 KGHSH and CDR2 LQKENI. V trimming: 6 bases; J trimming: 4 bases; junction bases outside the gene matches: 8. The CDR3 reads CASSPQRQGYEQYF. CDR3 nucleotides: TGTGCCAGCTCCCCCCAAAGACAGGGGTACGAGCAGTACTTC.

Points on this clone: The junction shows a germline mismatch at one end, possibly a read error. The chain is built from TRBV28 and TRBJ2-3, with TRBD2 matching over 8 bases. Germline V gives CDR1 MDHEN, CDR2 SYDVKM. This CDR3 spans 19 amino acids. The CDR3 nucleotides are TGTGCCAGCCGTTTCACCACTGGCGTAACGGGGGGGAGCACAGATACGCAGTATTTT. Protein: CASRFTTGVTGGSTDTQYF.

This clone was found a few times. The gene calls are TRBV29-1 and TRBJ2-4, with D maybe TRBD1 (5 bases). Germline V gene data show CDR1 as SQVTM and CDR2 as ANQGSEA. This CDR3 has 12 residues. The V and J ends lost 4 bases and 15 bases respectively, with 19 bases between them. CDR3 loop: CSVVSNSDTPYF. The CDR3 nucleotides read TGCAGCGTTGTCTCTAATTCGGACACCCCGTACTTC. The entire variable domain, with the rest obtained from reference TRBV29-1 and TRBJ2-4, is as follows: SAVISQKPSRDICQRGTSLTIQCQVDSQVTMMFWYRQQPGQSLTLIATANQGSEATYESGFVIDKFPISRPNLTFSTLTVSNMSPEDSSIYLCSVVSNSDTPYFGAGTRLSVL.

V and J are TRBV9 and TRBJ2-7; D not certain. This CDR3 region has 14 residues. The germline V gene encodes CDR1 SGDLS and CDR2 YYNGEE. V was cut by 0 bases and J by 0 bases, with 7 bases left in between. CDR3 bases: TGTGCCAGCAGCGTAGGGCGGAGCTCCTACGAGCAGTACTTC. Its translation: CASSVGRSSYEQYF.

The chain is built from TRBV5-1 and TRBJ2-3, with 15 bases identical to TRBD2. The CDR3 is made up of 17 amino acids. Germline CDR1 reads SGHRS; CDR2 reads YFSETQ. The trim removed 4 bases at V and 5 bases at J, leaving 8 bases unmatched. This CDR3 reads CASSNGVGLAGGDTQYF. In DNA form, the CDR3 reads TGCGCCAGCAGCAACGGCGTGGGACTAGCGGGGGGAGATACGCAGTATTTT.

The rearrangement uses TRBV19 and TRBJ1-1, with a possible D match to TRBD1 (6 bases). Germline CDR1 LNHDA, CDR2 SQIVND (reference sequence). The CDR3 sequence is 17 residues long. Trimming stripped 4 bases from V and 0 bases from J, with 18 bases between. The CDR3 sequence is CASSTKDSSYLNTEAFF. The CDR3 DNA reads as TGTGCCAGTAGTACCAAGGACAGTTCGTACTTGAACACTGAAGCTTTCTTT. The whole variable domain, filled in from reference TRBV19 and TRBJ1-1, reads DGGITQSPKYLFRKEGQNVTLSCEQNLNHDAMYWYRQDPGQGLRLIYYSQIVNDFQKGDIAEGYSVSREKKESFPLTVTSAQKNPTAFYLCASSTKDSSYLNTEAFFGQGTRLTVV.

This clone was seen only once. The chain combines TRBV28 with TRBJ1-1; D unresolved. CDR1 is MDHEN, CDR2 SYDVKM, per germline. The CDR3 is 13 amino acids. V gave up 2 bases and J gave up 3 bases, with 7 bases separating them. In DNA, the CDR3 is TGTGCCAGCAGTTTAAACAGATACACTGAAGCTTTCTTT. Protein: CASSLNRYTEAFF. The variable domain in full, completed from reference TRBV28 and TRBJ1-1, reads DVKVTQSSRYLVKRTGEKVFLECVQDMDHENMFWYRQDPGLGLRLIYFSYDVKMKEKGDIPEGYSVSREKKERFSLILESASTNQTSMYLCASSLNRYTEAFFGQGTRLTVV.

The chain joins TRBV7-8 to TRBJ2-1; D gene uncertain. CDR1 is SGHVS, CDR2 FQNEAQ, per germline. The CDR3 spans 11 residues. Trimming took off 6 bases at V and 6 bases at J, with 6 bases between the two ends. CDR3 sequence reads: CASRSRNEQFF. The DNA of the CDR3 is TGTGCCAGCAGGTCCCGCAATGAGCAGTTCTTC.

J is TRBJ2-2 and V is TRBV6-5; 8 positions match TRBD2. Germline V gene data show CDR1 as MNHEY and CDR2 as SVGAGI. V lost 7 bases to trimming and J lost 4 bases; unmatched junction nucleotides: 5. This CDR3 is built from 14 residues. CDR3 amino acids: CASISGGGTGELFF. CDR3 nucleotides: TGTGCCAGCATCAGCGGGGGTGGCACCGGGGAGCTGTTTTTT.

J is TRBJ1-3 and V is TRBV30; D uncertain. Germline V CDR1 and CDR2: GTSNPN, SVGIG (reference sequence). The CDR3 runs 13 residues. V lost 2 bases and J lost 8, with 13 bases in between. The CDR3 is CAWSYLLLDTIYF. CDR3 nucleotides: TGTGCCTGGAGTTATCTGCTTTTAGACACCATATATTTT.

V and J are TRBV5-6 and TRBJ2-5; 7 bases fit TRBD1. The CDR3 consists of 14 residues. The germline gives CDR1 SGHDT, CDR2 YYEEEE. With 3 bases clipped from V and 5 bases from J, the junction kept 7 bases outside the gene matches. CDR3 sequence: CASSSQGLGETQYF. Written as DNA, the CDR3 is TGTGCCAGCAGCTCACAGGGGTTAGGCGAGACCCAGTACTTC.

The chain recombines TRBV29-1 with TRBJ2-7, with a possible D match to TRBD2 (6 bases). With 5 bases removed from V and 2 bases from J, the gap between germline ends came to 22 bases. Germline V gene lookup returns CDR1 SQVTM and CDR2 ANQGSEA. The CDR3 extends over 16 amino acids. CDR3 bases: TGCAGCGTTATGATCCTCAGGGACTTCCAAACCTACGAGCAGTACTTC. Protein: CSVMILRDFQTYEQYF.

The J gene is TRBJ2-7, the V gene TRBV7-3; weak D call: TRBD1 (6 bases). The length of the CDR3 is 15 residues. Trimming shortened V by 2 bases and J by 0 bases, and 11 bases separated the two germline ends. CDR1 is SGHTA and CDR2 is FQGTGA in the germline V gene. The CDR3: CASSLYQGYSYEQYF. The DNA for the CDR3 is TGTGCCAGCAGCTTATATCAGGGGTACTCCTACGAGCAGTACTTC.

The chain recombines TRBV29-1 with TRBJ1-2; 9 bases match TRBD1. Germline-derived CDR1 and CDR2 are SQVTM and ANQGSEA. The CDR3 sequence is 15 residues long. V shed 4 bases, J shed 6 bases, and the junction held 12 bases outside the gene matches. CDR3 nucleotides: TGCAGCGTTGCCTCCCGGACAGGGGCAGTAGATGGCTACACCTTC. It codes for CSVASRTGAVDGYTF.

This chain connects TRBV25-1 to TRBJ2-7; D unclear. Deletions cut 6 bases from V and 1 base from J, with 4 bases between. This CDR3 comprises 11 residues. Germline V lookup: CDR1 MGHDK, CDR2 SYGVNS. This CDR3 is CASSYSYEQYF. The CDR3 DNA reads as TGTGCCAGCAGCTATTCCTACGAGCAGTACTTC.

This clone was detected only once. The sample has other DNA sequences that encode this CDR3 too. The rearrangement links TRBV28 to TRBJ2-1, with TRBD2 identical over 12 bases. The CDR3 length is 14 residues. Trimming at V came to 5 bases and at J to 7 bases, leaving 3 bases not matched to a gene. CDR1 is MDHEN, CDR2 SYDVKM, per germline. The CDR3 protein is CASSLAGGPNEQFF. The CDR3 DNA follows: TGTGCCAGCAGTCTAGCGGGGGGGCCGAATGAGCAGTTCTTC. The whole variable domain, remainder taken from reference TRBV28 and TRBJ2-1, is DVKVTQSSRYLVKRTGEKVFLECVQDMDHENMFWYRQDPGLGLRLIYFSYDVKMKEKGDIPEGYSVSREKKERFSLILESASTNQTSMYLCASSLAGGPNEQFFGPGTRLTVL.

Only a few counts were recorded for this clone. The chain recombines TRBV5-4 with TRBJ2-7; 13 bases are shared with TRBD2. The germline CDR1 and CDR2 sequences are SGHNT and YYREEE (reference sequence). The CDR3 spans 16 residues. J was trimmed by 7 bases and V by 4 bases; bases with no gene match: 11. The CDR3 DNA sequence: TGTGCCAGCAGCCTACCTCTACTAGCGGGAGGGGGTGAGCAGTACTTC. It encodes CASSLPLLAGGGEQYF.

The chain recombines TRBV7-3 with TRBJ2-3; 9 bases are shared with TRBD1. Germline lookup yields CDR1 SGHTA and CDR2 FQGTGA. This CDR3 is built from 15 residues. V shed 5 bases, J shed 0 bases, and the junction held 3 bases outside the gene matches. CDR3 sequence (DNA): TGTGCCAGCAGCCAAGGACAGGGGAGCACAGATACGCAGTATTTT. Encoded protein: CASSQGQGSTDTQYF. The full variable domain, completed using reference TRBV7-3 and TRBJ2-3, is GAGVSQTPSNKVTEKGKYVELRCDPISGHTALYWYRQSLGQGPEFLIYFQGTGAADDSGLPNDRFFAVRPEGSVSTLKIQRTERGDSAVYLCASSQGQGSTDTQYFGPGTRLTVL.

This chain uses TRBV5-6 with TRBJ1-1, with D perhaps matching TRBD1 (5 bases). Between the trimmed V and J ends, which lost 2 bases and 2 bases, there was a span of 13 bases. The CDR3 has 15 amino acids. CDR1 and CDR2 from the germline V gene are SGHDT and YYEEEE. CDR3 DNA: TGTGCCAGCAGCTTATTTGGTCAGGGTAACACTGAAGCTTTCTTT. Amino acids: CASSLFGQGNTEAFF.

The V gene is TRBV7-2, the J gene TRBJ1-1; D not certain. V dropped 4 bases and J dropped 1 base, with 16 bases sitting between them. Germline V gives CDR1 SGHTA, CDR2 FQGNSA. This CDR3 is 16 amino acids long. CDR3 DNA sequence: TGTGCCAGCAGCTCCAGAAGGTGGGCAGGGAACACTGAAGCTTTCTTT. Translation: CASSSRRWAGNTEAFF.

The rearrangement links TRBV5-4 to TRBJ2-5; TRBD1 aligns across 9 bases. Germline V gene sequence: CDR1 SGHNT, CDR2 YYREEE (reference sequence). V dropped 3 bases and J dropped 7; count of bases not matched to a gene: 10. CDR3 length: 15 amino acids. The CDR3 nucleotides read TGTGCCAGCAGCTCGAACGGACAGGGGCTTCGGACCCAGTACTTC. Translated, it gives CASSSNGQGLRTQYF.

This clone was picked up a small number of times. The genes are TRBV4-1 and TRBJ2-1, with D perhaps TRBD2 (6 bases). From germline, CDR1 is MGHRA and CDR2 YSYEKL. CDR3 length: 11 residues. Trimming took off 3 bases at V and 9 bases at J, with 6 bases between the two ends. In nucleotides, the CDR3 is TGCGCCAGCAGCCAGGGGGGTGAGCAGTTCTTC. This encodes CASSQGGEQFF.

The table lists this clone with a count of one. This chain uses TRBV7-9 with TRBJ1-2; TRBD1 aligns across 7 bases. The J segment lost 1 base and the V segment lost 3 bases, leaving 2 bases of the junction unmatched. Germline CDR1 reads SEHNR; CDR2 reads FQNEAQ (reference sequence). The CDR3 spans 14 residues. The CDR3 is CASSLTGNNYGYTF. CDR3 in DNA: TGTGCCAGCAGCTTGACAGGGAATAACTATGGCTACACCTTC.

This chain joins TRBV11-2 and TRBJ2-7; 13 positions agree with TRBD2. Trimming at V came to 5 bases and at J to 9 bases, leaving 7 bases not matched to a gene. The CDR3 spans 14 residues. Germline V gives CDR1 SGHAT, CDR2 FQNNGV. The chain's CDR3 is CASSRSTSGRAQYF. In nucleotides, the CDR3 is TGTGCCAGCAGCCGATCAACTAGCGGGAGGGCGCAGTACTTC.

CDR3 region: CASSLYGGANTEAFF. The CDR3 DNA follows: TGCGCCAGCAGCTTGTATGGGGGGGCTAACACTGAAGCTTTCTTT. The chain is built from TRBV5-1 and TRBJ1-1; D is perhaps TRBD1 (6 bases). V lost 1 base and J lost 2, with 12 bases in between. The CDR3 contains 15 residues. The germline V gene encodes CDR1 SGHRS and CDR2 YFSETQ.

The gene calls are TRBV23-1 and TRBJ2-7, with a possible D match to TRBD2 (5 bases). TRBV23-1 is designated an ORF whose function remains uncertain. This CDR3 is built from 18 residues. V shed 3 bases and J shed 2 bases, with 23 bases lying between them. DNA of the CDR3: TGCGCCAGCAGTCATTGGCAAGACTACACCCACCGCCCCTACGAGCAGTACTTC. Its protein product is CASSHWQDYTHRPYEQYF.

The J gene is TRBJ1-6, the V gene TRBV2, with TRBD1 as a possible D gene (5 bases). The CDR3 is made up of 15 amino acids. Trimming shortened V by 2 bases and J by 2 bases, and 7 bases separated the two germline ends. Germline CDR1 and CDR2: SNHLY and FYNNEI. CDR3 DNA sequence: TGTGCCAGCAGTGAATCAGGGACCTATAATTCACCCCTCCACTTT. It yields the protein CASSESGTYNSPLHF.